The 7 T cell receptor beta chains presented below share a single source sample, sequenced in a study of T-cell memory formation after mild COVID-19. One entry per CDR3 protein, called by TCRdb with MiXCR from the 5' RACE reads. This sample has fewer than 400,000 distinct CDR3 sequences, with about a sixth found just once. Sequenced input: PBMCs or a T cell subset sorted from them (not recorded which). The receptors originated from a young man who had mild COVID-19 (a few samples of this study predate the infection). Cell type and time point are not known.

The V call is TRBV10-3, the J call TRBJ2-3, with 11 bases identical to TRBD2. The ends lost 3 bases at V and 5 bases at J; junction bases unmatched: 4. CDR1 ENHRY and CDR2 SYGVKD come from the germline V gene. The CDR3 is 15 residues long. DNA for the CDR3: TGTGCCATCAGTGATAGCGGGGGGGACGTAGATACGCAGTATTTT. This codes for CAISDSGGDVDTQYF.

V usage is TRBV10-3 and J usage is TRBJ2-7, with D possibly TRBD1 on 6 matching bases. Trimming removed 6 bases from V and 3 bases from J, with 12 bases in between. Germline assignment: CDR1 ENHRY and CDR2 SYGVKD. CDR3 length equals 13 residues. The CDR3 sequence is CAIRLTGNYEQYF. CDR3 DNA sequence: TGTGCCATCAGACTGACAGGAAACTACGAGCAGTACTTC.

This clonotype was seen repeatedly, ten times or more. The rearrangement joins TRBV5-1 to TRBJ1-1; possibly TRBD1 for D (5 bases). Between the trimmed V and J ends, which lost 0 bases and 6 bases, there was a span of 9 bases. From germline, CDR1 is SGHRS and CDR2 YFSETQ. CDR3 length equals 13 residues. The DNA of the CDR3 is TGCGCCAGCAGCTTGGATCCGACAGCTGAAGCTTTCTTT. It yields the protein CASSLDPTAEAFF.

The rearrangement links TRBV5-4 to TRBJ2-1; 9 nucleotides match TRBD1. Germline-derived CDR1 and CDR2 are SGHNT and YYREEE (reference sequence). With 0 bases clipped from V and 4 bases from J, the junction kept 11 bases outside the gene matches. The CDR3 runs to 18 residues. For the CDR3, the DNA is TGTGCCAGCAGCTTGGGGGGGGGACAGGGTCAGAAGTACAATGAGCAGTTCTTC. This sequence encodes CASSLGGGQGQKYNEQFF.

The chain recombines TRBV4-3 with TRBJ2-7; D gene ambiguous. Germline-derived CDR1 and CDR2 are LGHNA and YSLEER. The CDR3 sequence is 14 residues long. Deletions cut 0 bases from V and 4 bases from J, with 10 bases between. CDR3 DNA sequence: TGCGCCAGCAGCCAAGAGGCTAAATATTACGAGCAGTACTTC. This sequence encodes CASSQEAKYYEQYF.

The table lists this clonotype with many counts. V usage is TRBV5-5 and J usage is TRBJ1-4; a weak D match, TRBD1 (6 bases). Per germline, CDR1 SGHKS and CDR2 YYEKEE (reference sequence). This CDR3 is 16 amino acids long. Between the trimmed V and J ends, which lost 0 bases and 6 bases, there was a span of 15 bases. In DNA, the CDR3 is TGTGCCAGCAGCTTGGCTCCAGGCAGGGGTGATGAAAAACTGTTTTTT. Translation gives CASSLAPGRGDEKLFF.

CDR3 in amino acids: CASSYSNRGADTQYF. The CDR3 DNA sequence: TGTGCCAGCAGTTACTCGAATCGGGGTGCGGATACGCAGTATTTT. The chain combines TRBV6-5 with TRBJ2-3; perhaps TRBD2 as D (5 bases). The ends were cut back, 0 bases at V and 6 bases at J, with 13 bases in the middle. The CDR3 extends over 15 amino acids. Per the germline V gene, CDR1 is MNHEY and CDR2 is SVGAGI.